This TCR beta chain was obtained from a study of regulatory T cells in long-lasting Graves disease. Study results and caveats: Persistent disease showed a preference for TRBV28, TRBJ1-2 and TRBJ2-5.

This clonotype was detected ten times or more. Its antigen remains unknown. Germline-derived CDR1 and CDR2 are SGHTA and FQGTGA. This CDR3 has 13 residues. Trimming shortened V by 1 base and J by 7 bases, and 10 bases separated the two germline ends. The authors built TCR beta libraries using iRepertoire HTBI primers and Arm-PCR of CDR3 regions. Using its own MiXCR run on the multiplex PCR reads, TCRdb lists one record per CDR3 protein. Of roughly 450,000 distinct CDR3 sequences detected, about 20% appear once; the ten largest clones hold about 8.3%. Indicated time point: persistent/refractory GD, antithyroid drugs over 5 years with positive TRAb. Making the TCR library involved RNA that had been extracted from PBMCs. Graves' disease diagnosis followed American Thyroid Association guidelines. EDTA tubes received 7.5 to 9 milliliters of collected peripheral blood.

The source of this sequence is a female donor with Graves disease. This chain links TRBV7-3 with TRBJ2-5; D gene ambiguous. The material sequenced was peripheral blood mononuclear cells (PBMCs), taken when the disease was refractory, from a patient treated with antithyroid drugs. As DNA, the CDR3 is TGTGCCAGCAGCTTAATGGGGAAAGGGACCCAGTACTTC. Its translation: CASSLMGKGTQYF.